The next 25 T cell receptor beta chains were all read from a single sample in a study of T cells expressing NK-cell markers. For each CDR3 protein, TCRdb gives one entry from its re-call of the 5' RACE reads, without DNA. The specimen's table records under 600,000 distinct CDR3 sequences. Sequenced material: blood T cells: a sorted CD56 or NKG2C T cell subset, CD4+ or CD8+ T cells, or bulk PBMC T cells (not recorded which). The receptor source for this set is a woman in her forties or fifties in good health.

The J gene is TRBJ2-3, the V gene TRBV20-1; TCRdb proposes TRBD1, but this gene call is untestable without DNA. The CDR3 extends over 14 amino acids. Germline assignment: CDR1 DFQATT and CDR2 SNEGSKA (reference sequence). This CDR3 is CSATAGMGTDTQYF.

The chain joins TRBV6-2 or TRBV6-3 to TRBJ2-1; without DNA, the TCRdb call of TRBD1 cannot be checked. Germline values: CDR1 MNHEY, CDR2 SVGEGT. The CDR3 loop spans 13 amino acids. CDR3: CASRRAGENEQFF.

This chain uses TRBV12-3 or TRBV12-4 with TRBJ2-7; the D call from TCRdb, TRBD2, cannot be confirmed without DNA. The CDR3 extends over 15 amino acids. CDR3 sequence: CASSDLAGGTYEQYF.

The rearrangement joins TRBV5-6 to TRBJ1-5; there is no DNA to check the TCRdb D call of TRBD1. The CDR3 is 14 residues long. Germline assignment: CDR1 SGHDT and CDR2 YYEEEE. CDR3 loop: CASSSLSGDQPQHF.

V usage is TRBV7-2 and J usage is TRBJ2-3; the D call of TRBD1 rests on TCRdb alone, since no DNA is present to check it. This CDR3 region has 14 residues. From germline, CDR1 is SGHTA and CDR2 FQGNSA. The CDR3 protein is CASSLVREGDTQYF.

This chain joins TRBV12-3 or TRBV12-4 and TRBJ1-6. This CDR3 contains 13 residues. The CDR3 loop is CASSLAKNSPLHF.

The chain combines TRBV13 with TRBJ2-1; TCRdb's D call of TRBD2 is untestable without DNA. The CDR3 contains 19 residues. Per the germline V gene, CDR1 is PRHDT and CDR2 is FYEKMQ (reference sequence). The CDR3: CASSLGGSGRMSSYNEQFF. The full variable domain, rest sourced from reference TRBV13 and TRBJ2-1, is AAGVIQSPRHLIKEKRETATLKCYPIPRHDTVYWYQQGPGQDPQFLISFYEKMQSDKGSIPDRFSAQQFSDYHSELNMSSLELGDSALYFCASSLGGSGRMSSYNEQFFGPGTRLTVL.

The rearrangement uses TRBV11-2 and TRBJ2-1; TCRdb's D call, TRBD2, is unchecked because there is no DNA. CDR1 is SGHAT, CDR2 FQNNGV, per germline. The CDR3 length is 15 residues. The CDR3 region is CASSPTSGRKDEQFF.

The V and J genes are TRBV14 and TRBJ2-5. The CDR3 contains 13 residues. The germline V gene encodes CDR1 SGHDN and CDR2 FVKESK. CDR3 in amino acids: CASSQGLRETQYF.

The chain combines TRBV20-1 with TRBJ2-5; the TCRdb call, TRBD2, lacks DNA for checking. CDR1 and CDR2 (germline): DFQATT, SNEGSKA (reference sequence). The CDR3 has 14 residues. The CDR3 sequence: CSASTSGGVGAQYF.

The V gene is TRBV29-1, the J gene TRBJ2-7. This CDR3 is 12 amino acids long. Germline V gives CDR1 SQVTM, CDR2 ANQGSEA. The CDR3 spells CSVESQTYEQYF.

This rearrangement joins TRBV12-3 or TRBV12-4 to TRBJ2-3; the TCRdb call, TRBD2, lacks DNA for checking. The CDR3 spans 15 residues. The CDR3: CASSFWGLSTDTQYF.

This CDR3 is CASSYSGRAVQNIQYF. V usage is TRBV7-9 and J usage is TRBJ2-4; the TRBD2 assignment by TCRdb is unverifiable without DNA. This CDR3 is 16 amino acids long. CDR1 is SEHNR and CDR2 is FQNEAQ in the germline V gene (reference sequence).

The chain employs TRBV5-5 and TRBJ1-1. The germline V gene encodes CDR1 SGHKS and CDR2 YYEKEE (reference sequence). The length of the CDR3 is 13 residues. Here the CDR3 reads CASSPNPTSEAFF.

The rearrangement uses TRBV3-1 and TRBJ2-5; the D call of TRBD1 rests on TCRdb alone, since no DNA is present to check it. The CDR3 contains 15 residues. CDR1 and CDR2 from the germline V gene are LGHDT and YNNKEL (reference sequence). The CDR3: CASSHRGTYQETQYF.

The gene calls are TRBV3-1 and TRBJ2-5. CDR3 length: 15 residues. In germline, CDR1 is LGHDT, CDR2 YNNKEL (reference sequence). CDR3 sequence reads: CASSGWASGQETQYF.

The chain combines TRBV12-3 or TRBV12-4 with TRBJ2-1; absent DNA, TCRdb's TRBD2 call cannot be checked. This CDR3 is 15 amino acids long. This chain's CDR3 is CASSLTRGSHNEQFF.

This rearrangement joins TRBV10-3 to TRBJ1-5. The V gene's germline CDR1 is ENHRY and CDR2 SYGVKD. CDR3 size: 13 residues. The CDR3 loop reads CAISELGNQPQHF.

V gene TRBV10-2 combines with J gene TRBJ1-2. Germline V gives CDR1 WSHSY, CDR2 SAAADI. This CDR3 has 12 residues. The CDR3 region is CASSSGSYGYTF.

The chain combines TRBV5-1 with TRBJ2-2; the TCRdb call, TRBD1, lacks DNA for checking. The CDR3 loop spans 16 amino acids. Germline CDR1 is SGHRS and CDR2 is YFSETQ. CDR3 sequence reads: CASSPLRQGRTGELFF.

This rearrangement joins TRBV25-1 to TRBJ2-7; no DNA is available, so the TRBD2 call from TCRdb remains unchecked. Germline V gene lookup returns CDR1 MGHDK and CDR2 SYGVNS. The CDR3 spans 14 residues. The CDR3 is CASRADGRDYEQYF.

The chain has TRBV20-1 and TRBJ2-1; TCRdb's D call, TRBD2, is unchecked because there is no DNA. This CDR3 contains 15 residues. Germline CDR1 DFQATT, CDR2 SNEGSKA (reference sequence). This CDR3 is CSAEGAAGGPREQFF.

This chain links TRBV10-2 with TRBJ1-1. The V gene's germline CDR1 is WSHSY and CDR2 SAAADI. The CDR3 consists of 13 residues. CDR3 in amino acids: CASSEWSDTEAFF.

This chain uses TRBV7-2 with TRBJ1-1; TCRdb gives TRBD1 as the D gene, but with no DNA this cannot be confirmed. Germline CDR1 and CDR2: SGHTA and FQGNSA. CDR3 length: 14 amino acids. The CDR3: CASSKRGGYTEAFF.

The chain employs TRBV15 and TRBJ1-1. There are 14 residues in the CDR3. The germline V gene encodes CDR1 LNHNV and CDR2 YYDKDF (reference sequence). The CDR3 sequence is CATSRDVGRSEAFF.